This TCR beta chain was captured by sequencing in a study of long-term antiretroviral therapy in people with HIV (dated by TCRdb to 2021 to 2024). With regard to the full study: The earliest samples were collected roughly a decade before the 2015 WHO recommendation for immediate ART, at a time when ART was usually postponed until CD4 counts fell. Whether ART initiation and durable HIV suppression were associated with changes in peripheral blood TRB repertoire composition and diversity was tested in a retrospective serial study. A total of 192 cryopreserved PBMC samples were contributed to the cohort by 30 adults with confirmed HIV infection, with samples collected serially over a mean of approximately six years (range 1-12). About 35% of the 30 participants with HIV were female. No cross-contamination during QIAcube processing turned up in test extractions that ran a monoclonal T-cell line alongside some 34 polyclonal samples.

Findings and caveats that apply to the study as a whole: The samples span the years 2004 to 2017, and the ART regimens used at that time may not be as effective as current regimens. A significant increase in TRB diversity was found to be associated with ART initiation, although TRB diversity was observed to remain significantly below that of transplant donor controls even after long-term ART. HIV repertoires had narrower CDR3 length ranges than controls, and the network structure suggested an antigen-experienced repertoire that shifted only slightly toward naive after ART. Unsorted PBMC were profiled instead of sorted CD4+ and CD8+ T cells because pre-ART samples had limited cell numbers. Owing to limited PBMC availability, only the TCR beta chain was sequenced, without alpha chain pairing. Inferences about post-ART repertoire changes were limited because no data were available on ART adherence, viral resistance or therapy changes. Expanded TRB clones identified before ART initiation dominated the repertoire at all time points, although this dominance fluctuated and declined in many PLHIV after ART.

To be included, a participant needed at least one PBMC sample from before ART initiation plus at least two post-ART samples. All participants with HIV were treated in the United States of America. Before DNA extraction, cryopreserved samples containing 1-10 million PBMC were thawed and washed. At the time of the earliest PBMC sample, participants with HIV were aged between 23 and 54 years. Per participant, PBMC samples came from 1-4 timepoints prior to ART initiation and 2-8 timepoints following ART initiation, for a median of 7 samples. Serial HIV viral load, CD4+ T-cell count, ART history and demographic data were obtained for every participant. Genomic DNA was extracted from unsorted PBMC with a Qiagen kit on a QIAcube, processed in batches of 12 samples. The junction shows trimming of 5 bases on V and 7 bases on J, plus 11 bases between the germline ends. From the cysteine through the phenylalanine, the CDR3 covers 13 amino acids. Just CDR3 DNA is preserved here, 39 bases in frame from base 1. According to the germline V gene, CDR1 reads KGHSH and CDR2 reads LQKENI.

This clone was observed once. Its specific antigen is unknown. Base-call qualities are not available, and no considerably larger clone is one nucleotide away. Other DNA sequences in this sample translate to the same CDR3. Sequencing of the TRB variable region was done with the immunoSEQ hsTCRB v3.0 assay at survey level resolution. The target sequencing depth for TRB was about 35,000-50,000 T-cell genomes per sample. TRB libraries were pooled and sequenced on an Illumina MiSeq using a v3 150-cycle kit. The paper's processing steps were these. Repertoire analysis was performed in R inside a reproducible Nextflow workflow that covered QC, data transformation and analysis. LymphoSeq2, an R package for exploring AIRR-Seq data, was used to implement the custom analyses. Four samples that yielded fewer than 5000 total TRB sequences were excluded, so that approximately 170 HIV repertoires were analyzed. Among the 188 retained HIV repertoires, some 60 were collected before ART initiation and approximately 130 were collected after ART initiation. Repertoires were downsampled to 5000 TRB nucleotide sequences, and summary statistics were averaged over 100 downsampling iterations. TRB sequences were retained for analysis only if CDR3 regions of at least seven amino acids were present. Diversity was assessed using a clonality score derived from Shannon entropy and using the Gini coefficient. In repertoire networks, the top 5000 CDR3 amino acid sequences were linked whenever an edit distance of one separated two sequences. GLIPH2 predicted antigen specificity groups and MHC restriction for TRB CDR3 amino acid sequences. To flag known CMV, EBV, HIV or tissue antigen associations, CDR3 amino acid sequences were matched against VDJdb and McPAS-TCR. Pre-ART, post-ART and control groups were compared with Wilcoxon signed-rank tests and Holm-Bonferroni correction. This is the immuneACCESS table as TCRdb keeps it, with only in-frame sequences that have V and J called. A part of the clones is gone; compared with another copy, unresolved V genes explain less than half, and the rest is unexplained. The V and J calls and clone size were taken over from that table, and D and trimming were inferred from the DNA. The sample table lists 20,000 to 25,000 clones, under 80% of them with a count of one. 4.5% to 5.5% of the sample goes to the ten largest clones.

Recombination connected TRBV18 to TRBJ1-4, with no reliable assignment of the D segment. Specimen: unsorted PBMCs, collected 0.5 years after starting antiretroviral therapy. The clonotype comes from a middle-aged woman with HIV. The sequenced DNA: TGTGCCAGCTCAGCTCTGCGGGGTGAAAAACTGTTTTTT. The translation is CASSALRGEKLFF.